The 24 T cell receptor beta chains below come from one sample, sequenced in a study of blood T cell repertoires in COVID-19. The repertoire was sequenced with immunoSEQ multiplex PCR; TCRdb's copy has only in-frame clones and lacks some. This sample has a few hundred thousand clones, with 70% to 85% found just once. Sequencing used peripheral blood. These receptors were obtained from a woman in her forties who had recovered from COVID-19.

V and J are TRBV29-1 and TRBJ1-2; D not resolved. The CDR3 runs 12 residues. The V end lost 8 bases, the J end lost 3 bases, and 13 bases lay between the germline ends. Per germline, CDR1 SQVTM and CDR2 ANQGSEA. CDR3 loop: CSTGGADYGYTF. In DNA, the CDR3 is TGCAGCACGGGCGGCGCGGACTATGGCTACACCTTC.

This chain links TRBV19 with TRBJ1-2; D is unclear. Germline CDR1 reads LNHDA; CDR2 reads SQIVND (reference sequence). The V end was cut by 3 bases, the J end by 0 bases, with 11 bases between. The CDR3 is 15 residues long. The CDR3 loop is CASSIITEANYGYTF. The CDR3 nucleotides read TGTGCCAGTAGTATCATAACAGAAGCTAACTATGGCTACACCTTC.

The chain combines TRBV5-1 with TRBJ2-1; tentatively, D is TRBD2 (5 bases). This CDR3 is 12 amino acids long. Trimming removed 4 bases from V and 7 bases from J, with 9 bases in between. CDR1 SGHRS and CDR2 YFSETQ come from the germline V gene. The CDR3 DNA reads TGCGCCAGCAGCCCGGGGTTGAATGAGCAGTTCTTC. Translated: CASSPGLNEQFF. Combining the CDR3 with reference TRBV5-1 and TRBJ2-1 gives the whole variable domain KAGVTQTPRYLIKTRGQQVTLSCSPISGHRSVSWYQQTPGQGLQFLFEYFSETQRNKGNFPGRFSGRQFSNSRSEMNVSTLELGDSALYLCASSPGLNEQFFGPGTRLTVL.

The V gene is TRBV18, the J gene TRBJ1-2; 9 nucleotides line up with TRBD1. The CDR3 has 15 amino acids. Looked up from germline, CDR1 is KGHSH and CDR2 is LQKENI. V shed 6 bases, J shed 2 bases, and the junction held 7 bases outside the gene matches. CDR3 in amino acids: CASSPVGQGNYGYTF. CDR3 coding DNA: TGTGCCAGCTCCCCGGTAGGACAGGGGAACTATGGCTACACCTTC. Drawing the rest from reference TRBV18 and TRBJ1-2, the complete variable domain is NAGVMQNPRHLVRRRGQEARLRCSPMKGHSHVYWYRQLPEEGLKFMVYLQKENIIDESGMPKERFSAEFPKEGPSILRIQQVVRGDSAAYFCASSPVGQGNYGYTFGSGTRLTVV.

This chain joins TRBV18 and TRBJ2-7; a possible D gene is TRBD1 (5 bases). CDR1 is KGHSH, CDR2 LQKENI, per germline. The V and J ends lost 3 bases and 1 base respectively, with 10 bases between them. The CDR3 is 14 amino acids. This CDR3 is CASSPPDTSYEQYF. The CDR3 region has the DNA TGTGCCAGCTCACCTCCGGACACGTCCTACGAGCAGTACTTC.

This chain's CDR3 is CASSAAGTGHRGTQYF. CDR3 in DNA: TGCGCCAGCAGCGCAGCCGGGACAGGGCATCGAGGGACCCAGTACTTC. V usage is TRBV5-1 and J usage is TRBJ2-5; TRBD1 aligns across 9 bases. Trimming removed 4 bases from V and 7 bases from J; junction bases left unmatched: 14. The CDR3 contains 16 residues. Germline V gene sequence: CDR1 SGHRS, CDR2 YFSETQ.

The rearrangement joins TRBV5-1 to TRBJ2-3; TRBD1 is a possible D gene (6 bases). This CDR3 spans 14 amino acids. Germline loops: CDR1 SGHRS, CDR2 YFSETQ. Trimming cost V 4 bases and J 6 bases, with 15 bases left between them. CDR3 amino acids: CASSRDTAQDTQYF. The DNA of the CDR3 is TGCGCCAGCAGCCGGGACACCGCTCAGGATACGCAGTATTTT.

This rearrangement joins TRBV7-9 to TRBJ1-3, with D possibly matching TRBD1 (6 bases). This CDR3 is 15 amino acids long. V gave up 4 bases and J gave up 2 bases, with 12 bases separating them. Germline V gives CDR1 SEHNR, CDR2 FQNEAQ (reference sequence). This chain's CDR3 is CASSSGHRAGNTIYF. CDR3 bases: TGTGCCAGCAGCTCAGGTCACAGGGCTGGAAACACCATATATTTT.

DNA for the CDR3: TGCAGCGGTGCCCGCCTGACAGGGAATGAGGGCGGCTACACCTTC. Amino acids: CSGARLTGNEGGYTF. This chain links TRBV29-1 with TRBJ1-2; 7 bases are shared with TRBD1. The V gene's germline CDR1 is SQVTM and CDR2 ANQGSEA. V trimming: 7 bases; J trimming: 8 bases; junction bases outside the gene matches: 19. This CDR3 has 15 amino acids.

The V call is TRBV19, the J call TRBJ1-6; 8 positions agree with TRBD1. Trimming removed 0 bases from V and 11 bases from J; junction bases left unmatched: 3. CDR1 LNHDA and CDR2 SQIVND come from the germline V gene (reference sequence). The CDR3 has 14 amino acids. The CDR3 reads CASSIDPDRAPLHF. CDR3 DNA sequence: TGTGCCAGTAGTATAGATCCGGACAGGGCACCCCTCCACTTT.

This clone appeared a single time. The J gene is TRBJ2-7, the V gene TRBV19, with TRBD1 as a possible D gene (6 bases). Germline V CDR1 and CDR2: LNHDA, SQIVND (reference sequence). This CDR3 is 15 amino acids long. The V end lost 5 bases, the J end lost 3 bases, and 17 bases lay between the germline ends. CDR3 in DNA: TGTGCCAGTAGTCCCAAAACCGGACAGAACTACGAGCAGTACTTC. Translating it yields CASSPKTGQNYEQYF.

The chain links TRBV7-9 to TRBJ1-6; unclear D gene. Trimming stripped 9 bases from V and 6 bases from J, with 15 bases between. The CDR3 is made up of 14 amino acids. The germline gives CDR1 SEHNR, CDR2 FQNEAQ (reference sequence). The CDR3, as DNA: TGTGCCAGATTTACTGTGAGTTCTAATTCACCCCTCCACTTT. It yields the protein CARFTVSSNSPLHF.

This chain joins TRBV6-2 or TRBV6-3 and TRBJ1-1; 7 nucleotides match TRBD1. Germline values: CDR1 MNHEY, CDR2 SVGEGT. This CDR3 comprises 14 residues. Trimming took 5 bases from V and 4 from J; bases not matched to a gene: 7. The CDR3: CASSIEGASTEAFF. The CDR3 nucleotides read TGTGCCAGCAGTATCGAGGGGGCTAGCACTGAAGCTTTCTTT.

CDR3 sequence reads: CASSQGPIPVYEQYF. Written as DNA, the CDR3 is TGTGCCAGCAGCCAGGGCCCGATCCCGGTCTACGAGCAGTACTTC. This sequence joins TRBV3-1 (or the pseudogene TRBV3-2) and TRBJ2-7; D ambiguous. The V end lost 3 bases, the J end lost 3 bases, and 15 bases lay between the germline ends. The CDR3 has 15 amino acids. The germline CDR1 and CDR2 sequences are LGHDT and YNNKEL (reference sequence).

This clone was recorded once. The CDR3 sequence is CASSHYRDTNEKLFF. DNA for the CDR3: TGTGCCAGCAGCCATTACAGGGACACTAATGAAAAACTGTTTTTT. This chain connects TRBV3-1 (or the pseudogene TRBV3-2) to TRBJ1-4; D may be TRBD1 (6 bases). The CDR3 is 15 residues long. V lost 3 bases to trimming and J lost 2 bases, with 10 bases between them. Germline CDR1 reads LGHDT; CDR2 reads YNNKEL (reference sequence).

The J gene is TRBJ2-7, the V gene TRBV7-3; 8 nucleotides agree with TRBD1. The CDR3 has 13 amino acids. Germline V CDR1 and CDR2: SGHTA, FQGTGA. The J segment lost 6 bases and the V segment lost 5 bases, leaving 6 bases of the junction unmatched. The CDR3 region is CASSPDREFEQYF. The DNA of the CDR3 is TGTGCCAGCAGCCCGGACAGGGAATTCGAGCAGTACTTC.

This chain connects TRBV19 to TRBJ1-2, with 7 bases identical to TRBD1. V dropped 10 bases and J dropped 2; count of bases not matched to a gene: 16. This CDR3 contains 16 residues. CDR1 LNHDA and CDR2 SQIVND come from the germline V gene (reference sequence). This chain's CDR3 is CATKAGTDTSNYGYTF. The CDR3 DNA follows: TGTGCCACCAAGGCGGGGACAGACACGAGCAACTATGGCTACACCTTC.

V and J are TRBV7-9 and TRBJ2-7, with TRBD2 as a possible D gene (6 bases). The V gene lost 5 bases and the J gene lost 5 bases, with 19 bases spanning the gap. This CDR3 has 15 residues. The germline V gene encodes CDR1 SEHNR and CDR2 FQNEAQ (reference sequence). The CDR3 nucleotides are TGTGCCAGCAGCCCAGACTCCTTCGGGAGCCACGAGCAGTACTTC. Translated, it gives CASSPDSFGSHEQYF.

In this sample, this clone turned up once. The V call is TRBV6-2 or TRBV6-3, the J call TRBJ2-2; possibly TRBD2 for D (5 bases). This CDR3 region has 13 residues. CDR1 and CDR2 from the germline V gene are MNHEY and SVGEGT. Deletions cut 5 bases from V and 7 bases from J, with 11 bases between. In DNA form, the CDR3 reads TGTGCCAGCAGTCCAACTAGTATCGGGGAGCTGTTTTTT. It encodes CASSPTSIGELFF.

V gene TRBV6-5 combines with J gene TRBJ2-2; no reliable D call. CDR1 is MNHEY, CDR2 SVGAGI, per germline. V was pared by 6 bases and J by 0 bases, with 11 bases between. The CDR3 length is 15 residues. The CDR3 protein is CASRAYKANTGELFF. DNA of the CDR3: TGTGCCAGCAGAGCGTATAAGGCGAACACCGGGGAGCTGTTTTTT.

This chain uses TRBV18 with TRBJ2-1, with 9 bases aligning to TRBD1. There are 14 residues in the CDR3. Trimming at V came to 6 bases and at J to 6 bases, leaving 6 bases not matched to a gene. CDR1 KGHSH and CDR2 LQKENI come from the germline V gene. Written as DNA, the CDR3 is TGTGCCAGCTCCCTCCAGACAGGGGGCAATGAGCAGTTCTTC. It yields the protein CASSLQTGGNEQFF.

A few counts support this clone. This rearrangement joins TRBV6-5 to TRBJ1-5; the match to TRBD1 covers 9 bases. The CDR3 loop spans 14 amino acids. CDR1 MNHEY and CDR2 SVGAGI come from the germline V gene. V lost 5 bases to trimming and J lost 7 bases; unmatched junction nucleotides: 6. CDR3 DNA: TGTGCCAGCAGTCTAGGACAGGGGATACAGCCCCAGCATTTT. Protein product: CASSLGQGIQPQHF.

This chain uses TRBV6-4 with TRBJ1-2; the D gene is possibly TRBD1 (6 bases). Germline CDR1 and CDR2: MRHNA and SNTAGT. Between the trimmed V and J ends, which lost 0 bases and 0 bases, there was a span of 11 bases. CDR3 length: 16 amino acids. The CDR3 loop reads CASSDSSRGTNYGYTF. The DNA for the CDR3 is TGTGCCAGCAGTGACTCGAGCAGGGGAACTAACTATGGCTACACCTTC.

The chain employs TRBV10-3 and TRBJ1-2; D not certain. CDR3 length: 14 residues. The germline CDR1 and CDR2 sequences are ENHRY and SYGVKD. Trimming shortened V by 10 bases and J by 0 bases, and 15 bases separated the two germline ends. CDR3 bases: TGTGCCACCGCCGACGGGGAAGCTAACTATGGCTACACCTTC. It encodes CATADGEANYGYTF.